This TCR beta chain was recorded in a study of blood T cells in healthy people across ages. General study results and limits: With donor CMV status unknown, expanded clonotype changes were possibly confounded. In long-lived donors, naive CD4+ cell counts and diversity exceeded those of aged donors.

A word on this clonotype: Its antigen is undetermined.

Caucasian individuals from Russia who were healthy and aged 6 to 90 acted as donors. Through a sample-barcoded 5' primer and a J-beta primer mix, a second PCR was run for roughly 6 to 11 cycles. TCRdb re-called the 5' RACE reads through MiXCR, storing one row per CDR3 protein. The sample consists of about 1,400,000 distinct CDR3 sequences, roughly 40% of them appearing once. The V and J ends lost 8 bases and 3 bases respectively, with 12 bases between them. From germline, CDR1 is SGHTA and CDR2 FQGNSA. The length of the CDR3 is 13 residues. The rearrangement links TRBV7-2 to TRBJ2-3; possibly TRBD2 for D (6 bases). The TCR was taken from a woman under 30 in good health. Sequenced: blood. CDR3: CASAGLGTDTQYF. DNA for the CDR3: TGTGCCAGCGCGGGGCTAGGGACAGATACGCAGTATTTT. The full variable domain, in which reference TRBV7-2 and TRBJ2-3 provide the parts outside the CDR3, is GAGVSQSPSNKVTEKGKDVELRCDPISGHTALYWYRQSLGQGLEFLIYFQGNSAPDKSGLPSDRFSAERTGGSVSTLTIQRTQQEDSAVYLCASAGLGTDTQYFGPGTRLTVL.